A single sample gave rise to the 29 T cell receptor beta chains below, sequenced in a study of tumor-infiltrating lymphocytes in localized non-small cell lung cancer. Assay: immunoSEQ multiplex PCR; the TCRdb copy retains only in-frame clones and omits some. In the table there are about 15,000 clones, roughly 80% of which are singletons. The sample comprised lung tumor tissue. All receptors derive from a human donor with non-small cell lung cancer.

This clone was seen a single time. J is TRBJ2-2 and V is TRBV4-2; no clear D gene. V was trimmed by 1 base and J by 7 bases, leaving 13 bases between them. The CDR3 is made up of 15 amino acids. Germline V lookup: CDR1 LGHNA, CDR2 YNFKEQ. The CDR3 DNA reads TGTGCCAGCAGCCAAGGGTACCGGGTGGGCGGGGAGCTGTTTTTT. Its translation: CASSQGYRVGGELFF.

The rearrangement links TRBV14 to TRBJ2-5; D is unclear. The V end lost 0 bases, the J end lost 11 bases, and 10 bases lay between the germline ends. The length of the CDR3 is 12 residues. CDR1 is SGHDN and CDR2 is FVKESK in the germline V gene. The CDR3 loop is CASSQDRVKQYF. The CDR3 nucleotides read TGTGCCAGCAGCCAAGATAGGGTGAAGCAGTACTTC.

The CDR3 reads CASSLGLSLETQYF. The CDR3, as DNA: TGCGCCAGCAGCTTGGGGCTCTCCCTAGAGACCCAGTACTTC. V and J are TRBV5-1 and TRBJ2-5, with no clear D. Germline-derived CDR1 and CDR2 are SGHRS and YFSETQ. The V gene lost 0 bases and the J gene lost 4 bases, with 10 bases spanning the gap. The CDR3 is made up of 14 amino acids.

This chain uses TRBV15 with TRBJ2-7, with unresolved D. Germline V lookup: CDR1 LNHNV, CDR2 YYDKDF (reference sequence). V was shortened by 3 bases and J by 2 bases, with 20 bases between the two germline ends. This CDR3 comprises 17 residues. The CDR3 region is CATSSPPRRGLPYEQYF. Here the CDR3 DNA reads TGTGCCACCAGCAGCCCCCCAAGGCGAGGTCTCCCCTACGAGCAGTACTTC.

The chain carries TRBV4-3 and TRBJ2-1; D may be TRBD1 (6 bases). The germline gives CDR1 LGHNA, CDR2 YSLEER. The ends were cut back, 2 bases at V and 7 bases at J, with 27 bases in the middle. The CDR3 is made up of 19 amino acids. The CDR3 is CASSQRGMEVGTNANEQFF. The DNA of the CDR3 is TGCGCCAGCAGCCAAAGGGGGATGGAGGTAGGGACCAATGCTAATGAGCAGTTCTTC.

This clone came up once. The V call is TRBV19, the J call TRBJ1-5, with TRBD1 matching 11 bases. With 6 bases clipped from V and 9 bases from J, the junction kept 7 bases outside the gene matches. CDR1 and CDR2 (germline): LNHDA, SQIVND (reference sequence). The CDR3 is made up of 14 amino acids. In DNA, the CDR3 is TGTGCCAGTAGAACGGGACAGGGGGTTTGGCCCCAGCATTTT. Residues: CASRTGQGVWPQHF. The full variable domain, its missing parts supplied by reference TRBV19 and TRBJ1-5, is DGGITQSPKYLFRKEGQNVTLSCEQNLNHDAMYWYRQDPGQGLRLIYYSQIVNDFQKGDIAEGYSVSREKKESFPLTVTSAQKNPTAFYLCASRTGQGVWPQHFGDGTRLSIL.

The rearrangement links TRBV19 to TRBJ2-3; D is unclear. The V and J ends lost 3 bases and 7 bases respectively, with 11 bases between them. Per the germline V gene, CDR1 is LNHDA and CDR2 is SQIVND (reference sequence). CDR3 length: 13 amino acids. This CDR3 reads CASSIRSSHTQYF. The CDR3 bases are TGTGCCAGTAGTATTAGGAGTTCCCATACGCAGTATTTT. Full variable domain (rest looked up from reference TRBV19 and TRBJ2-3): DGGITQSPKYLFRKEGQNVTLSCEQNLNHDAMYWYRQDPGQGLRLIYYSQIVNDFQKGDIAEGYSVSREKKESFPLTVTSAQKNPTAFYLCASSIRSSHTQYFGPGTRLTVL.

The chain carries TRBV11-1 and TRBJ2-1; D gene unclear. Germline V lookup: CDR1 SGHAT, CDR2 FQDESV (reference sequence). CDR3 length: 15 residues. The V and J ends lost 5 bases and 2 bases respectively, with 13 bases between them. CDR3 nucleotides: TGTGCCAGCAGCACGCTTTGGGAAGCCTACAATGAGCAGTTCTTC. It translates to CASSTLWEAYNEQFF.

This chain links TRBV27 with TRBJ2-1; the D gene is possibly TRBD2 (6 bases). CDR1 and CDR2 (germline): MNHEY, SMNVEV (reference sequence). The CDR3 sequence is 15 residues long. V lost 6 bases, J lost 1 base, and 13 bases lay in between. The CDR3 sequence: CASSRGSGSYNEQFF. In DNA, the CDR3 is TGTGCCAGCAGCCGGGGGAGCGGATCCTACAATGAGCAGTTCTTC.

In its sample, this clone ranks as medium-sized. V is TRBV5-1 and J is TRBJ2-3; possibly TRBD2 for D (5 bases). Germline CDR1 SGHRS, CDR2 YFSETQ. The CDR3 has 13 residues. Trimming left V 5 bases short and J 2 bases short, with 9 bases between. CDR3 amino acids: CASRGLPTDTQYF. In DNA, the CDR3 is TGCGCCAGCAGAGGACTCCCCACAGATACGCAGTATTTT.

By sample share, this clone is medium-sized. The CDR3 nucleotides are TGTGCCAGCAGTTACACCGGCAGCGGGACGGTGTTTTTT. Amino acids: CASSYTGSGTVFF. This chain links TRBV6-6 with TRBJ2-2; 7 bases agree with TRBD2. The germline CDR1 and CDR2 sequences are MNHNY and SVGAGI (reference sequence). The V gene end was trimmed by 2 bases and the J gene end by 15 bases; junction bases not matched to a gene: 9. The CDR3 is 13 amino acids.

The chain joins TRBV5-1 to TRBJ2-4, with D uncertain. Deletions cut 0 bases from V and 8 bases from J, with 18 bases between. This CDR3 spans 16 amino acids. Germline CDR1 and CDR2: SGHRS and YFSETQ. CDR3: CASSLEGGSNIDIQYF. CDR3 sequence (DNA): TGCGCCAGCAGCTTGGAGGGCGGCTCAAATATAGACATTCAGTACTTC.

The V and J genes are TRBV30 and TRBJ1-5; D not certain. From germline, CDR1 is GTSNPN and CDR2 SVGIG (reference sequence). CDR3 length: 13 residues. Trimming took off 2 bases at V and 2 bases at J, with 7 bases between the two ends. CDR3 nucleotides: TGTGCCTGGAGTTGGGGTCGCAATCAGCCCCAGCATTTT. Encoded protein: CAWSWGRNQPQHF.

The rearrangement uses TRBV23-1 and TRBJ2-7; the D is unclear. TRBV23-1 is an ORF, and what it does is uncertain. Trimming left V 9 bases short and J 3 bases short, with 3 bases between. The CDR3 has 9 amino acids. CDR3 sequence: CARSYEQYF. CDR3 DNA: TGCGCCAGAAGCTACGAGCAGTACTTC.

The CDR3 spells CASSLGGLAGYEQYF. CDR3 DNA sequence: TGCGCCAGCAGCTTGGGGGGACTAGCGGGATACGAGCAGTACTTC. The chain combines TRBV5-1 with TRBJ2-7, with TRBD2 identical over 13 bases. The CDR3 is 15 amino acids. With V trimmed by 0 bases and J by 4 bases, 1 base remained unmatched. Looked up from germline, CDR1 is SGHRS and CDR2 is YFSETQ.

This clone was recorded once. V and J are TRBV7-9 and TRBJ2-1, with D perhaps matching TRBD2 (5 bases). Trimming shortened V by 7 bases and J by 8 bases, and 12 bases separated the two germline ends. Germline values: CDR1 SEHNR, CDR2 FQNEAQ (reference sequence). The CDR3 totals 12 residues. This CDR3 reads CASTKEGYEQFF. DNA of the CDR3: TGTGCCAGCACCAAAGAGGGCTATGAGCAGTTCTTC.

Points on this clone: In the same sample, other DNA sequences code for this CDR3. The CDR3 region is CASSLAGNTEAFF. In nucleotides, the CDR3 is TGCGCCAGCAGCTTGGCAGGGAACACTGAAGCTTTCTTT. This chain connects TRBV5-1 to TRBJ1-1; D gene unclear. The CDR3 runs to 13 residues. Germline V gene data show CDR1 as SGHRS and CDR2 as YFSETQ. V was cut by 0 bases and J by 1 base, with 4 bases left in between.

The chain employs TRBV9 and TRBJ2-1; 11 bases are a match to TRBD2. The ends lost 4 bases at V and 4 bases at J; junction bases unmatched: 4. The CDR3 is made up of 15 amino acids. Germline CDR1 and CDR2: SGDLS and YYNGEE. In DNA form, the CDR3 reads TGTGCCAGCAGCCTGCGACTAGCGGGGTACAATGAGCAGTTCTTC. This sequence encodes CASSLRLAGYNEQFF. The full variable domain, with the rest looked up from reference TRBV9 and TRBJ2-1, is DSGVTQTPKHLITATGQRVTLRCSPRSGDLSVYWYQQSLDQGLQFLIQYYNGEERAKGNILERFSAQQFPDLHSELNLSSLELGDSALYFCASSLRLAGYNEQFFGPGTRLTVL.

The chain employs TRBV28 and TRBJ1-5, with 12 bases aligning to TRBD1. This CDR3 comprises 15 residues. In germline, CDR1 is MDHEN, CDR2 SYDVKM. The junction had 6 bases not matched to a gene; V was cut back by 6 bases and J by 6 bases. DNA of the CDR3: TGTGCCAGCAGCCCGGGACAGGGGGCAGTTCAGCCCCAGCATTTT. This translates into CASSPGQGAVQPQHF.

This rearrangement joins TRBV25-1 to TRBJ2-1; TRBD2 matches 7 bases. Germline assignment: CDR1 MGHDK and CDR2 SYGVNS. The CDR3 covers 17 residues. Trimming cost V 1 base and J 5 bases; bases outside gene matches: 11. The CDR3, as DNA: TGTGCCAGCAGTGAATTCCGAGGGAGCGGGACTGACAATGAGCAGTTCTTC. Translation: CASSEFRGSGTDNEQFF.

The genes are TRBV7-2 and TRBJ1-2; no clear D gene. CDR3 size: 14 residues. CDR1 and CDR2 (germline): SGHTA, FQGNSA. V was cut by 1 base and J by 2 bases, with 8 bases left in between. The CDR3 sequence is CASSLGVRNYGYTF. The CDR3, as DNA: TGTGCCAGCAGCTTAGGGGTGAGGAACTATGGCTACACCTTC.

The J gene is TRBJ2-5, the V gene TRBV5-5; D gene uncertain. CDR3 size: 15 residues. Trimming took off 4 bases at V and 2 bases at J, with 15 bases between the two ends. The germline CDR1 and CDR2 sequences are SGHKS and YYEKEE (reference sequence). DNA for the CDR3: TGTGCCAGCAGCCTTCTTGCTACTGTACAAGAGACCCAGTACTTC. Amino acid sequence: CASSLLATVQETQYF.

The chain joins TRBV6-5 to TRBJ2-1, with D hard to call. Between the trimmed V and J ends, which lost 5 bases and 4 bases, there was a span of 12 bases. The CDR3 sequence is 14 residues long. The germline V gene encodes CDR1 MNHEY and CDR2 SVGAGI. The CDR3 spells CASSISLSYNEQFF. Here the CDR3 DNA reads TGTGCCAGCAGTATTAGCCTTTCATACAATGAGCAGTTCTTC.

CDR3 DNA sequence: TGTGCCAGCACATTAGCGGGAGAGGTGAATGAGCAGTTCTTC. Residues: CASTLAGEVNEQFF. The V call is TRBV7-9, the J call TRBJ2-1, with 9 bases fitting TRBD2. The germline CDR1 and CDR2 sequences are SEHNR and FQNEAQ (reference sequence). The CDR3 totals 14 residues. The V gene end was trimmed by 7 bases and the J gene end by 7 bases; junction bases not matched to a gene: 8.

This clone was seen only a few times. This chain uses TRBV14 with TRBJ2-5, with D possibly called TRBD1 or TRBD2 (5 bases each). V dropped 4 bases and J dropped 0 bases, with 15 bases sitting between them. Germline V gene sequence: CDR1 SGHDN, CDR2 FVKESK. The CDR3 is made up of 16 amino acids. As DNA, the CDR3 is TGTGCCAGCAGCCTCTCGGGACCTAGGTACCAAGAGACCCAGTACTTC. Protein product: CASSLSGPRYQETQYF. Full variable domain (remainder filled in from reference TRBV14 and TRBJ2-5): EAGVTQFPSHSVIEKGQTVTLRCDPISGHDNLYWYRRVMGKEIKFLLHFVKESKQDESGMPNNRFLAERTGGTYSTLKVQPAELEDSGVYFCASSLSGPRYQETQYFGPGTRLLVL.

The chain recombines TRBV7-2 with TRBJ2-7; 9 positions agree with TRBD1. V was pared by 8 bases and J by 7 bases, with 6 bases of the junction left unmatched. CDR1 and CDR2 (germline): SGHTA, FQGNSA. This CDR3 is built from 12 residues. CDR3 bases: TGTGCCAGCGGGACAGGGTATGGGGAGCAGTACTTC. Its protein is CASGTGYGEQYF.

As DNA, the CDR3 is TGTGCCAGCTCACCTAGCTCCCTCGGCGGGAGCTCCTACAATGAGCAGTTCTTC. It encodes CASSPSSLGGSSYNEQFF. The chain recombines TRBV18 with TRBJ2-1; 7 bases are a match to TRBD2. The length of the CDR3 is 18 residues. Germline lookup yields CDR1 KGHSH and CDR2 LQKENI. V lost 3 bases, J lost 0 bases, and 11 bases stayed unmatched.

The rearrangement uses TRBV29-1 and TRBJ1-1; 9 bases are shared with TRBD1. Germline V CDR1 and CDR2: SQVTM, ANQGSEA. Germline trimming cut 7 bases from V and 4 bases from J; bases unmatched to any gene: 7. The CDR3 has 13 residues. The CDR3 sequence is CSGTQTGGTEAFF. For the CDR3, the DNA is TGCAGCGGGACGCAGACAGGGGGCACTGAAGCTTTCTTT.

CDR3 nucleotides: TGTGCCAGCAGCCAAACAGGGACTGGGGCCAACGTCCTGACTTTC. Its translation: CASSQTGTGANVLTF. The gene calls are TRBV5-4 and TRBJ2-6; possible D gene TRBD1, 6 bases. V was clipped by 4 bases and J by 2 bases, with 10 bases between them. The CDR3 is 15 amino acids. CDR1 and CDR2 (germline): SGHNT, YYREEE (reference sequence).